Sequencing of this TCR beta chain was carried out in a study of blood T cell repertoires in COVID-19. At the level of the study: Resolution of symptoms, clearance, or two negative PCRs was present in recovered Cohort 3 donors. From the United States, Italy and Spain came samples of acute and convalescent COVID-19.

The CDR3 runs 15 residues. Trimming at V came to 2 bases and at J to 10 bases, leaving 12 bases not matched to a gene. Germline-derived CDR1 and CDR2 are SGDLS and YYNGEE. The repertoire was sequenced with immunoSEQ multiplex PCR; TCRdb's copy has only in-frame clones and lacks some. The sample has 200,000 to 250,000 clones, about nine tenths seen once. The J gene is TRBJ1-2, the V gene TRBV9; 9 bases are shared with TRBD1. The origin of this receptor is a woman between 45 and 60 years old in a cohort exposed to, infected with or recovered from COVID-19 (not recorded which). Sequencing used PBMCs or T cells enriched from blood (not recorded which). CDR3 amino acids: CASSVRQGGLVDYTF. CDR3 sequence (DNA): TGTGCCAGCAGCGTGAGACAGGGGGGTTTGGTTGACTACACCTTC.